The 24 T cell receptor beta chains below were found in one sample sequenced in a study of beta chain features in type 1 diabetes. Expressed TCRB transcripts were sequenced, since all the RNA that had been isolated was reverse transcribed. Only in-frame clones appear in the TCRdb table, and some are missing; sequencing was by immunoSEQ multiplex PCR. This sample has under 250,000 clones, with approximately 11% found just once. Sequences were obtained from central memory CD4+ T cells from blood. Receptor source: a man aged 18 to 29 in good health.

This clone was recorded a few times. The chain combines TRBV29-1 with TRBJ2-3, with D perhaps matching TRBD1 (5 bases). In germline, CDR1 is SQVTM, CDR2 ANQGSEA. The length of the CDR3 is 11 residues. V was pared by 6 bases and J by 7 bases, with 11 bases between. This chain's CDR3 is CSVGTGNTQYF. In DNA form, the CDR3 reads TGCAGCGTAGGCACAGGAAATACGCAGTATTTT.

V and J are TRBV4-1 and TRBJ2-1; TRBD2 aligns across 7 bases. The CDR3 is made up of 16 amino acids. Germline CDR1 MGHRA, CDR2 YSYEKL. V dropped 0 bases and J dropped 2; count of bases not matched to a gene: 4. CDR3 amino acids: CASSQDWRGTYNEQFF. The CDR3 DNA sequence: TGCGCCAGCAGCCAAGATTGGCGGGGGACCTACAATGAGCAGTTCTTC.

The chain employs TRBV28 and TRBJ1-2; D possibly corresponds to TRBD1 (5 bases). Trimming took 2 bases from V and 3 from J, leaving 10 bases between them. Germline V gene data show CDR1 as MDHEN and CDR2 as SYDVKM. This CDR3 has 14 amino acids. CDR3 loop: CASSLVGRDYGYTF. The CDR3 nucleotides read TGTGCCAGCAGTTTAGTGGGGCGCGACTATGGCTACACCTTC.

V and J are TRBV29-1 and TRBJ2-1; 9 bases map to TRBD2. Trimming removed 6 bases from V and 6 bases from J; junction bases left unmatched: 9. CDR1 is SQVTM and CDR2 is ANQGSEA in the germline V gene. The CDR3 consists of 14 residues. CDR3 protein: CSVTGTSFSNEQFF. DNA for the CDR3: TGCAGCGTCACCGGGACTAGCTTTTCCAATGAGCAGTTCTTC.

V gene TRBV28 combines with J gene TRBJ2-5; no firm D call. The CDR3 contains 15 residues. V lost 4 bases and J lost 0, with 12 bases in between. From germline, CDR1 is MDHEN and CDR2 SYDVKM. This CDR3 reads CASSSLQSHQETQYF. As DNA, the CDR3 is TGTGCCAGCAGTTCCCTACAGAGCCACCAAGAGACCCAGTACTTC.

The table lists this clone with a few counts. The chain joins TRBV18 to TRBJ2-4; D unclear. CDR3 length: 12 amino acids. Trimming took off 3 bases at V and 7 bases at J, with 7 bases between the two ends. Germline lookup yields CDR1 KGHSH and CDR2 LQKENI. CDR3 residues: CASSPRTNIQYF. The CDR3 DNA sequence: TGTGCCAGCTCACCGCGGACGAACATTCAGTACTTC.

The chain couples TRBV5-1 to TRBJ2-5; 9 bases fit TRBD1. V lost 4 bases to trimming and J lost 3 bases; unmatched junction nucleotides: 7. The CDR3 has 15 amino acids. CDR1 is SGHRS, CDR2 YFSETQ, per germline. CDR3: CASSPPTGGEETQYF. CDR3 sequence (DNA): TGCGCCAGCAGCCCCCCAACAGGGGGCGAAGAGACCCAGTACTTC. The variable domain in full, with the rest retrieved from reference TRBV5-1 and TRBJ2-5, is KAGVTQTPRYLIKTRGQQVTLSCSPISGHRSVSWYQQTPGQGLQFLFEYFSETQRNKGNFPGRFSGRQFSNSRSEMNVSTLELGDSALYLCASSPPTGGEETQYFGPGTRLLVL.

The table lists this clone with a few counts. The chain recombines TRBV7-2 with TRBJ1-4; 8 bases are a match to TRBD1. Trimming removed 4 bases from V and 4 bases from J; junction bases left unmatched: 2. This CDR3 contains 14 residues. Germline assignment: CDR1 SGHTA and CDR2 FQGNSA. The CDR3 nucleotides read TGTGCCAGCAGCTCGACAGGGGATAATGAAAAACTGTTTTTT. Its translation is CASSSTGDNEKLFF.

On this clone itself: This may be a read error, as it is one base from a much larger clone. This chain uses TRBV7-3 with TRBJ2-1; tentative D call: TRBD1 (6 bases). This CDR3 contains 13 residues. The germline gives CDR1 SGHTA, CDR2 FQGTGA. Trimming left V 5 bases short and J 8 bases short, with 13 bases between. CDR3: CASSPIRGYEQFF. For the CDR3, the DNA is TGTGCCAGCAGCCCCATAAGGGGGTATGAGCAGTTCTTC.

Only a few counts were recorded for this clone. The chain is built from TRBV29-1 and TRBJ1-4; possibly TRBD1 for D (5 bases). The CDR3 length is 14 residues. In germline, CDR1 is SQVTM, CDR2 ANQGSEA. The V end lost 4 bases, the J end lost 0 bases, and 9 bases lay between the germline ends. The CDR3 DNA reads as TGCAGCGTTGCGACAGAACCAACTAATGAAAAACTGTTTTTT. It encodes CSVATEPTNEKLFF.

A few counts support this clone. The chain joins TRBV29-1 to TRBJ2-5; 8 bases match TRBD2. The CDR3 extends over 13 amino acids. Germline V gene lookup returns CDR1 SQVTM and CDR2 ANQGSEA. V gave up 4 bases and J gave up 2 bases; unmatched junction bases: 3. The CDR3, as DNA: TGCAGCGTTGTAACTAGCGGACAAGAGACCCAGTACTTC. Its translation: CSVVTSGQETQYF.

The table lists this clone with a few counts. The chain links TRBV5-1 to TRBJ2-2; tentatively, D is TRBD2 (6 bases). CDR1 and CDR2 (germline): SGHRS, YFSETQ. CDR3 length: 16 residues. V was pared by 0 bases and J by 5 bases, with 14 bases between. The CDR3 here is CASSLASGALTGELFF. CDR3 nucleotides: TGCGCCAGCAGCTTGGCGTCGGGAGCTCTGACCGGGGAGCTGTTTTTT.

This sequence joins TRBV5-1 and TRBJ2-5; 7 bases line up with TRBD2. CDR1 SGHRS and CDR2 YFSETQ come from the germline V gene. This CDR3 has 19 residues. With 4 bases clipped from V and 0 bases from J, the junction kept 18 bases outside the gene matches. The CDR3 protein is CASSPSSGRASGNQETQYF. CDR3 DNA sequence: TGCGCCAGCAGCCCTAGCTCGGGCCGGGCTAGCGGCAACCAAGAGACCCAGTACTTC. The variable domain in full, completed from reference TRBV5-1 and TRBJ2-5, reads KAGVTQTPRYLIKTRGQQVTLSCSPISGHRSVSWYQQTPGQGLQFLFEYFSETQRNKGNFPGRFSGRQFSNSRSEMNVSTLELGDSALYLCASSPSSGRASGNQETQYFGPGTRLLVL.

The chain has TRBV5-4 and TRBJ1-1; D possibly corresponds to TRBD1 (6 bases). Germline V gene sequence: CDR1 SGHNT, CDR2 YYREEE (reference sequence). The CDR3 length is 14 residues. Trimming took off 1 base at V and 4 bases at J, with 11 bases between the two ends. The CDR3, as DNA: TGTGCCAGCAGCTTGAACAGGGATCGCACTGAAGCTTTCTTT. It translates to CASSLNRDRTEAFF.

This clone has just a few counts. The J gene is TRBJ2-1, the V gene TRBV7-2, with 9 positions matching TRBD2. V dropped 1 base and J dropped 1; count of bases not matched to a gene: 8. CDR1 and CDR2 (germline): SGHTA, FQGNSA. The CDR3 totals 18 residues. The CDR3, as DNA: TGTGCCAGCAGCTTAGTCGTAGCGGGAGAGGGGTCCTACAATGAGCAGTTCTTC. The encoded protein is CASSLVVAGEGSYNEQFF.

This clone was seen a few times. Other DNA sequences within the sample encode an identical CDR3. The chain joins TRBV5-1 to TRBJ2-7, with 8 bases fitting TRBD1. The V and J ends lost 4 bases and 1 base, in that order; junction bases with no gene match: 7. The CDR3 contains 15 residues. Looked up from germline, CDR1 is SGHRS and CDR2 is YFSETQ. The CDR3 loop reads CASSTTGGRSYEQYF. DNA of the CDR3: TGCGCCAGCAGCACTACAGGGGGTCGATCCTACGAGCAGTACTTC. The full variable domain, rest sourced from reference TRBV5-1 and TRBJ2-7, is KAGVTQTPRYLIKTRGQQVTLSCSPISGHRSVSWYQQTPGQGLQFLFEYFSETQRNKGNFPGRFSGRQFSNSRSEMNVSTLELGDSALYLCASSTTGGRSYEQYFGPGTRLTVT.

This clone was counted between two and nine times. J is TRBJ2-2 and V is TRBV10-3, with D perhaps matching TRBD1 (6 bases). V was clipped by 4 bases and J by 4 bases, with 13 bases between them. The CDR3 extends over 15 amino acids. Germline V gene sequence: CDR1 ENHRY, CDR2 SYGVKD. The DNA of the CDR3 is TGTGCCATCAGTGGATCCGGGACACCCACCGGGGAGCTGTTTTTT. It encodes CAISGSGTPTGELFF.

With regard to this clone: Other DNA sequences within the sample encode an identical CDR3. The V gene is TRBV29-1, the J gene TRBJ2-7, with 7 positions matching TRBD2. The CDR3 runs to 12 residues. Germline lookup yields CDR1 SQVTM and CDR2 ANQGSEA. Germline trimming cut 4 bases from V and 6 bases from J; bases unmatched to any gene: 6. CDR3 in amino acids: CSVVREGREQYF. The CDR3 DNA sequence: TGCAGCGTTGTGAGGGAGGGTCGCGAGCAGTACTTC.

CDR3 in amino acids: CASSFGLAGVRNTGELFF. DNA for the CDR3: TGTGCCAGCAGCTTCGGACTAGCGGGAGTTAGGAACACCGGGGAGCTGTTTTTT. The V and J genes are TRBV7-2 and TRBJ2-2, with 13 bases that match TRBD2. Looked up from germline, CDR1 is SGHTA and CDR2 is FQGNSA. The CDR3 runs to 18 residues. V was pared by 3 bases and J by 1 base, with 5 bases of the junction left unmatched.

This chain joins TRBV18 and TRBJ2-4, with 8 bases identical to TRBD1. Looked up from germline, CDR1 is KGHSH and CDR2 is LQKENI. With V trimmed by 4 bases and J by 3 bases, 8 bases remained unmatched. This CDR3 is built from 16 residues. The chain's CDR3 is CASSLLLTGDKNIQYF. The DNA for the CDR3 is TGTGCCAGCTCACTGTTACTGACAGGGGACAAAAACATTCAGTACTTC.

This clone has only a few counts. This chain connects TRBV19 to TRBJ1-4; D is ambiguous. Germline V gene data show CDR1 as LNHDA and CDR2 as SQIVND (reference sequence). The CDR3 sequence is 13 residues long. Trimming pared 9 bases from V and 8 bases from J, leaving 16 bases between. The CDR3 loop is CASHGRQVEKLFF. The DNA of the CDR3 is TGTGCCAGCCACGGGAGGCAGGTAGAAAAACTGTTTTTT.

The rearrangement uses TRBV30 and TRBJ1-2, with D unclear. CDR3 length: 11 amino acids. Per germline, CDR1 GTSNPN and CDR2 SVGIG (reference sequence). The V gene lost 0 bases and the J gene lost 9 bases, with 8 bases spanning the gap. The CDR3 nucleotides read TGTGCCTGGAGTGTACTTGGGAGCTACACCTTC. It is translated as CAWSVLGSYTF. Full variable domain (remainder filled in from reference TRBV30 and TRBJ1-2): SQTIHQWPATLVQPVGSPLSLECTVEGTSNPNLYWYRQAAGRGLQLLFYSVGIGQISSEVPQNLSASRPQDRQFILSSKKLLLSDSGFYLCAWSVLGSYTFGSGTRLTVV.

This clone came up many times. V and J are TRBV4-3 and TRBJ2-1; 12 bases agree with TRBD2. Germline CDR1 is LGHNA and CDR2 is YSLEER. V was clipped by 0 bases and J by 5 bases; unmatched bases: 2. The CDR3 sequence is 16 residues long. CDR3 loop: CASSQELAGGNNEQFF. The CDR3 region has the DNA TGCGCCAGCAGCCAAGAACTAGCGGGAGGAAACAATGAGCAGTTCTTC.

Concerning this clone: One junction end disagrees with the germline gene, perhaps due to a read error. This chain uses TRBV29-1 with TRBJ1-5; unclear D gene. The CDR3 runs to 13 residues. Germline CDR1 SQVTM, CDR2 ANQGSEA. The CDR3 region is CRVEAELNQPQHF. CDR3 DNA: TGCAGAGTTGAAGCAGAGCTCAATCAGCCCCAGCATTTT.